This T cell receptor beta chain was identified during a study of cytomegalovirus exposure and HLA in healthy donors. Findings of the study overall: For TCR beta chains, V- and J-gene trimming was later linked to a missense DCLRE1C variant. TCR beta chains numbering more than 150 were designated cytomegalovirus-associated.

Turning to this clone: What it recognizes is unknown.

Primers for the PCR totalled 60 Vbeta and 13 Jbeta. Profiled with immunoSEQ multiplex PCR; TCRdb holds only in-frame clones, not every one. The profile shows more than 200,000 clones, over 75% of them singletons. With 5 bases removed from V and 4 bases from J, the gap between germline ends came to 14 bases. This CDR3 has 14 amino acids. Germline assignment: CDR1 SEHNR and CDR2 FQNEAQ (reference sequence). This sequence originates from a human donor in good health. The rearrangement joins TRBV7-9 to TRBJ1-2; D remains ambiguous. The sample was PBMCs. CDR3 coding DNA: TGTGCCAGCAGCGATGTTTTGGGCCCCTATGGCTACACCTTC. It codes for CASSDVLGPYGYTF.